The 17 T cell receptor beta chains given below trace back to one sample, sequenced in a study of blood T cell repertoires in COVID-19. Some clones are missing from TCRdb's copy, which holds only in-frame ones; the method was immunoSEQ multiplex PCR. Here the sample spans tens of thousands of clones, roughly 87% being singletons. The sample was peripheral blood. Every receptor here comes from a man between 50 and 59 years old with active COVID-19.

V and J are TRBV7-3 and TRBJ1-4; D unclear. CDR3 length equals 13 residues. Trimming removed 5 bases from V and 8 bases from J, with 12 bases in between. The germline CDR1 and CDR2 sequences are SGHTA and FQGTGA. The CDR3 coding sequence is TGTGCCAGCAGCACGGGCGGAGGGGAAAAACTGTTTTTT. Protein product: CASSTGGGEKLFF.

V and J are TRBV3-1 (or the pseudogene TRBV3-2) and TRBJ2-5, with 7 nucleotides matching TRBD2. Germline CDR1 is LGHDT and CDR2 is YNNKEL (reference sequence). This CDR3 comprises 16 residues. With 5 bases clipped from V and 3 bases from J, the junction kept 12 bases outside the gene matches. The chain's CDR3 is CASSAPWDYTKETQYF. DNA for the CDR3: TGTGCCAGCAGCGCCCCCTGGGACTACACTAAAGAGACCCAGTACTTC.

The chain links TRBV5-1 to TRBJ1-2, with D perhaps TRBD1 (6 bases). The CDR3 is made up of 13 amino acids. Between the trimmed V and J ends, which lost 0 bases and 4 bases, there was a span of 7 bases. Germline V lookup: CDR1 SGHRS, CDR2 YFSETQ. The CDR3 bases are TGCGCCAGCAGCTTGGGAGGGGGCTATGGCTACACCTTC. Residues: CASSLGGGYGYTF.

This clone was detected only once. The rearrangement uses TRBV5-1 and TRBJ2-3, with 8 bases that match TRBD2. This CDR3 contains 17 residues. Trimming removed 0 bases from V and 6 bases from J; junction bases left unmatched: 12. From germline, CDR1 is SGHRS and CDR2 YFSETQ. In DNA form, the CDR3 reads TGCGCCAGCAGCTTGGACGGGAAAGCGGGAGCCGGCGATACGCAGTATTTT. Translating it yields CASSLDGKAGAGDTQYF.

The genes are TRBV27 and TRBJ2-1; tentative D call: TRBD1 (5 bases). The CDR3 is 15 residues long. V was shortened by 5 bases and J by 7 bases, with 18 bases between the two germline ends. The V gene's germline CDR1 is MNHEY and CDR2 SMNVEV (reference sequence). The CDR3 spells CASSPTRDSWNEQFF. DNA for the CDR3: TGTGCCAGCAGTCCTACCCGCGACAGTTGGAATGAGCAGTTCTTC.

The chain combines TRBV7-9 with TRBJ2-5, with a possible D match to TRBD1 (6 bases). The CDR3 contains 14 residues. Trimming removed 5 bases from V and 4 bases from J, with 14 bases in between. CDR1 is SEHNR, CDR2 FQNEAQ, per germline (reference sequence). CDR3 residues: CASSLEQGRETQYF. The CDR3 DNA reads TGTGCCAGCAGCCTTGAACAGGGAAGAGAGACCCAGTACTTC.

The chain carries TRBV4-2 and TRBJ2-1, with 11 bases aligning to TRBD2. V gave up 1 base and J gave up 5 bases; unmatched junction bases: 1. The CDR3 runs 15 residues. Per the germline V gene, CDR1 is LGHNA and CDR2 is YNFKEQ. CDR3 region: CASSQASGRNNEQFF. The CDR3, as DNA: TGTGCCAGCAGCCAAGCTAGCGGGAGGAACAATGAGCAGTTCTTC.

The chain carries TRBV19 and TRBJ2-1; TRBD1 matches at 9 bases. The CDR3 runs 15 residues. The V gene end was trimmed by 3 bases and the J gene end by 0 bases; junction bases not matched to a gene: 0. CDR1 is LNHDA, CDR2 SQIVND, per germline (reference sequence). The CDR3 loop is CASSMDRGSYNEQFF. The DNA of the CDR3 is TGTGCCAGTAGTATGGACAGGGGCTCCTACAATGAGCAGTTCTTC.

The rearrangement links TRBV19 to TRBJ1-3; maybe TRBD1 (6 bases). CDR3 size: 14 residues. V lost 4 bases to trimming and J lost 0 bases, with 7 bases between them. Germline V lookup: CDR1 LNHDA, CDR2 SQIVND (reference sequence). The CDR3 loop reads CASSTGASGNTIYF. The CDR3 nucleotides read TGTGCCAGTAGTACAGGGGCCTCTGGAAACACCATATATTTT.

The chain employs TRBV7-3 and TRBJ2-1; TRBD2 matches at 8 bases. The germline CDR1 and CDR2 sequences are SGHTA and FQGTGA. J lost 4 bases, V lost 2 bases, and 7 bases had no gene match. The CDR3 is made up of 16 amino acids. CDR3 DNA: TGTGCCAGCAGCTTAGGGAGCGGGGGAGCTTACAATGAGCAGTTCTTC. Translating it yields CASSLGSGGAYNEQFF.

V and J are TRBV7-9 and TRBJ1-6; D unresolved. V was shortened by 1 base and J by 13 bases, with 8 bases between the two germline ends. The CDR3 is 12 residues long. Germline V gene sequence: CDR1 SEHNR, CDR2 FQNEAQ (reference sequence). The CDR3 here is CASSLDWWPLHF. Written as DNA, the CDR3 is TGTGCCAGCAGCTTAGACTGGTGGCCCCTCCACTTT.

This clone was recorded once. V usage is TRBV28 and J usage is TRBJ2-7; TRBD2 matches 13 bases. Germline values: CDR1 MDHEN, CDR2 SYDVKM. The V segment lost 6 bases and the J segment 2 bases; nucleotides outside the gene matches: 4. CDR3 length: 15 amino acids. The chain's CDR3 is CASSSGLAGPYEQYF. The DNA for the CDR3 is TGTGCCAGCAGCTCGGGACTAGCGGGACCCTACGAGCAGTACTTC.

J is TRBJ2-7 and V is TRBV29-1; perhaps TRBD2 as D (5 bases). Trimming left V 0 bases short and J 4 bases short, with 10 bases between. The CDR3 consists of 13 residues. CDR1 SQVTM and CDR2 ANQGSEA come from the germline V gene. The CDR3: CSVEERAGYEQYF. DNA of the CDR3: TGCAGCGTTGAAGAGCGGGCTGGATACGAGCAGTACTTC.

The V gene is TRBV7-8, the J gene TRBJ1-3; TRBD1 aligns across 9 bases. Trimming at V came to 5 bases and at J to 0 bases, leaving 8 bases not matched to a gene. Germline V lookup: CDR1 SGHVS, CDR2 FQNEAQ. The CDR3 is 17 amino acids. CDR3 in DNA: TGTGCCAGCAGCGACCAACAGGGGGCTTCCTCTGGAAACACCATATATTTT. This gives the protein CASSDQQGASSGNTIYF.

The rearrangement joins TRBV4-2 to TRBJ2-5; D unresolved. This CDR3 contains 14 residues. Trimming left V 0 bases short and J 4 bases short, with 9 bases between. In germline, CDR1 is LGHNA, CDR2 YNFKEQ. CDR3 in amino acids: CASSQDGVRETQYF. The CDR3, as DNA: TGTGCCAGCAGCCAAGATGGAGTACGAGAGACCCAGTACTTC.

This chain uses TRBV30 with TRBJ2-2; D gene uncertain. The CDR3 is made up of 15 amino acids. From germline, CDR1 is GTSNPN and CDR2 SVGIG (reference sequence). V dropped 0 bases and J dropped 2 bases, with 10 bases sitting between them. CDR3 bases: TGTGCCTGGAGTGTACAACTAACTAACACCGGGGAGCTGTTTTTT. Translating it yields CAWSVQLTNTGELFF.

The chain carries TRBV29-1 and TRBJ2-5; 9 nucleotides align to TRBD2. This CDR3 region has 14 residues. Germline trimming cut 4 bases from V and 5 bases from J; bases unmatched to any gene: 8. In germline, CDR1 is SQVTM, CDR2 ANQGSEA. CDR3 in amino acids: CSVVAGGLGETQYF. Here the CDR3 DNA reads TGCAGCGTTGTGGCGGGAGGGCTGGGGGAGACCCAGTACTTC.